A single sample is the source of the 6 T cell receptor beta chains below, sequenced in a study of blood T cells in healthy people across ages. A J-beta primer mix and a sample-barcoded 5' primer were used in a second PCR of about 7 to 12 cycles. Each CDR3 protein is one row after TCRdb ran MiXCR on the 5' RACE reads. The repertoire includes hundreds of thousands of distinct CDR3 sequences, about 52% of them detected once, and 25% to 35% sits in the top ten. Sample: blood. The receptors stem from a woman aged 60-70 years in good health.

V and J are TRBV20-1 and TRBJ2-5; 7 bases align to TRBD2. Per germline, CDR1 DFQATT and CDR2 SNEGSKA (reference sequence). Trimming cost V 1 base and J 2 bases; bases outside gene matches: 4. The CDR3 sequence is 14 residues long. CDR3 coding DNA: TGCAGTGCTAGAGTCAGCGGGGCGCAAGAGACCCAGTACTTC. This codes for CSARVSGAQETQYF.

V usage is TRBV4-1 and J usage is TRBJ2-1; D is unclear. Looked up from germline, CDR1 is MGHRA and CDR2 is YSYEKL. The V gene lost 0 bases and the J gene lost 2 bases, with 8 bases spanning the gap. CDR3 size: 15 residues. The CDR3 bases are TGCGCCAGCAGCCAAGAAAGGGCAGCCTACAATGAGCAGTTCTTC. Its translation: CASSQERAAYNEQFF.

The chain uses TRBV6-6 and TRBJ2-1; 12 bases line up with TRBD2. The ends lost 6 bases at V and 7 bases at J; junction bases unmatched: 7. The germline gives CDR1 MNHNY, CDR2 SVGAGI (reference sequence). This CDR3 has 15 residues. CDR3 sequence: CASRIGLAGTNEQFF. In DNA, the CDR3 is TGTGCCAGCAGAATAGGACTAGCGGGAACTAATGAGCAGTTCTTC.

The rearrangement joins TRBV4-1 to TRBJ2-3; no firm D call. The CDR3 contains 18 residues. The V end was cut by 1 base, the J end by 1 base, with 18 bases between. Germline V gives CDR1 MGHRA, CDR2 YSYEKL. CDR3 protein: CASSQGGTTKEGTDTQYF. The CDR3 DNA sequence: TGCGCCAGCAGCCAAGGGGGAACTACAAAAGAGGGCACAGATACGCAGTATTTT.

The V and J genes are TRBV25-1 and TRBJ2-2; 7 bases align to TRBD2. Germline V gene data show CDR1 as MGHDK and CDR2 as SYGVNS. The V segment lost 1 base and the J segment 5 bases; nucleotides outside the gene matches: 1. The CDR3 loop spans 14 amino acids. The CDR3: CASSELGGTGELFF. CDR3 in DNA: TGTGCCAGCAGTGAATTGGGGGGGACCGGGGAGCTGTTTTTT.

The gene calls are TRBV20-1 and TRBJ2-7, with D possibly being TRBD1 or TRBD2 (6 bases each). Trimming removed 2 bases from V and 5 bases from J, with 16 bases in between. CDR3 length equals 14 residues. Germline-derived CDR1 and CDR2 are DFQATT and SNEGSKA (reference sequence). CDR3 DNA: TGCAGTGCTAGATATTTAGGGGGGCCGAACGAGCAGTACTTC. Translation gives CSARYLGGPNEQYF.